These T cell receptor beta chains were read from a single sample in a study of circulating tumor DNA in untreated peripheral T-cell lymphoma. Profiled with immunoSEQ multiplex PCR; TCRdb holds only in-frame clones, not every one. The table has some 10,000 clones, about 75% seen once. Sequencing was done on a sample of tumor tissue. Receptor source: a human donor with peripheral T-cell lymphoma. The CDR3 runs from the conserved cysteine through the conserved F or W. Each record gives: J gene, V gene, D gene, clone size, CDR3 DNA, CDR3 protein. The D gene is left open where the match is weak. Rows give clone size only sometimes, using once, few, many, or a class for an expanded clone.

TRBJ1-1 TRBV29-1 NA NA TGCAGCGTTGAAGAGCAGGGTAACCTTGAAGCTTTCTTT CSVEEQGNLEAFF
TRBJ2-4 TRBV11-3 TRBD1 NA TGTGCCAGCAGCTCACGGGCGACAGGGATGAACATTCAGTACTTC CASSSRATGMNIQYF
TRBJ2-1 TRBV19 TRBD1 NA TGTGCCAGTAGCAAGGGACAGGTGGTGGATGAGCAGTTCTTC CASSKGQVVDEQFF
TRBJ2-7 TRBV11-3 NA once TGTGCCAGCAGCTCACCGGGCGGAGCGCGCGAGCAGTACTTC CASSSPGGAREQYF
TRBJ1-1 TRBV10-3 TRBD1 NA TGTGCCATCAGTGAAGGGACAGGGGGAATAGCTTTCTTT CAISEGTGGIAFF
TRBJ1-5 TRBV28 TRBD1 NA TGTGCCAGCAGTTCCTCCTCTGACAGGGAGTGGGGTCAGCCCCAGCATTTT CASSSSSDREWGQPQHF
TRBJ1-4 TRBV5-1 TRBD1 NA TGCGCCAGCAGCATAGGGACAGGGGGCAAAAAACTGTTTTTT CASSIGTGGKKLFF
TRBJ1-6 TRBV11-3 NA NA TGTGCCAGCAGCCTCGGCCCCTCCTATTCACCCCTCCACTTT CASSLGPSYSPLHF
TRBJ2-1 TRBV5-3 TRBD2 NA TGTGCCAGAAGCTTGTCTCGGACTAGCGGGGATACGAGCTCCTACAATGAGCAGTTCTTC CARSLSRTSGDTSSYNEQFF
TRBJ1-4 TRBV11-3 NA few TGTGCCAGCAGCTCGACTGGACAGCGAAATAATGAAAAACTGTTTTTT CASSSTGQRNNEKLFF
TRBJ1-2 TRBV19 NA once TGTGCCAGTAGTATAGGCAGACAGCCAACCGCGGAGGGTGGCTACACCTTC CASSIGRQPTAEGGYTF
TRBJ2-7 TRBV11-3 NA NA TGTGCCAGCAGCTCCTGGCCGGAAGGGTCCTACGAGCAGTACTTC CASSSWPEGSYEQYF
TRBJ2-3 TRBV12-5 TRBD1 NA TGTGCCAGCACGCGGACAGGGGGCGAGACAGATACGCAGTATTTT CASTRTGGETDTQYF
TRBJ2-7 TRBV7-8 NA NA TGTGCCAGCAGCCCCCGCGTTTCCTACGAGCAGTACTTC CASSPRVSYEQYF
TRBJ2-3 TRBV19 TRBD2 NA TGTGCCAGTAGAACTAGCGGGGGGGATACGCAGTATTTT CASRTSGGDTQYF
TRBJ1-1 TRBV19 TRBD1 NA TGTGCCAGTAGTTGGACAGGGGTGAACACTGAAGCTTTCTTT CASSWTGVNTEAFF
TRBJ2-7 TRBV19 NA NA TGTGCCAGTAGTATCTGGCTAGCCTACGAGCAGTACTTC CASSIWLAYEQYF
TRBJ2-1 TRBV5-1 TRBD2 NA TGCGCCAGCAGCCTAGCGGGGGACGCTTTCTACAATGAGCAGTTCTTC CASSLAGDAFYNEQFF
TRBJ1-1 TRBV19 TRBD1 NA TGTGCCAGTAGAGGGACAGGGAAGGCTTTCTTT CASRGTGKAFF
TRBJ1-2 TRBV19 NA few TGTGCCAGTAGTTCCCGGCCAAGTGCTCTGGGAGGCTACACCTTC CASSSRPSALGGYTF
TRBJ2-7 TRBV11-3 NA medium-sized TGTGCCAGCAGTTGGGGGACTCGATCCTCCTACGAGCAGTACTTC CASSWGTRSSYEQYF
TRBJ1-2 TRBV18 NA NA TGTGCCAGCTCACCACGCACAGGAGGCCCTAACTATGGCTACACCTTC CASSPRTGGPNYGYTF
TRBJ2-5 TRBV12-5 NA NA TGTGCCAGCACTGCGAGGGGGGGAGAGACCCAGTACTTC CASTARGGETQYF
TRBJ1-6 TRBV19 TRBD1 NA TGTGCCAGTAGTACTTACACCGGGACAGTAAATTCACCCCTCCACTTT CASSTYTGTVNSPLHF
TRBJ2-7 TRBV11-3 NA once TGTGCCAGCAGCCGGAAACAGGGAACTAACTACGAGCAGTACTTT CASSRKQGTNYEQYF
TRBJ1-5 TRBV19 NA NA TGTGCCAGTAGTCTACAGGCTGAACAGCCCCAGCATTTT CASSLQAEQPQHF
TRBJ1-6 TRBV7-5 NA NA TGTGCCAGCAGCCTTTCCGGGACAGATAATTCACCCCTCCACTTT CASSLSGTDNSPLHF
TRBJ1-5 TRBV7-2 NA NA TGTGCCAGCAGCTTATGGGAGAATCAGCCCCAGCATTTT CASSLWENQPQHF